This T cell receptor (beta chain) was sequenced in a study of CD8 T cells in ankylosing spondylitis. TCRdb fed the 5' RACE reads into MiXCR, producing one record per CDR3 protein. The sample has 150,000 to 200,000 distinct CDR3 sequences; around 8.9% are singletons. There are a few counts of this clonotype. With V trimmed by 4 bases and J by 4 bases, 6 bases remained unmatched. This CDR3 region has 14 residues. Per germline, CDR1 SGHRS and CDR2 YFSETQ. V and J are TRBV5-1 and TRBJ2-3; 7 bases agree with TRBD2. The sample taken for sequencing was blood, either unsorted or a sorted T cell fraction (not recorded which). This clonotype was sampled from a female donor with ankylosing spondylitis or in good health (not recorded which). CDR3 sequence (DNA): TGCGCCAGCAGCGTGCGGGAGCTGCCAGATACGCAGTATTTT. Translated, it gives CASSVRELPDTQYF.